Listed below are T cell receptor beta chains from one sample, sequenced in a study of brain T cells in children with intractable seizures. Produced via immunoSEQ multiplex PCR; TCRdb's table is partial and in-frame only. The top ten clones hold roughly 6.3% of a sample with about 41,000 clones, 90% of them seen once. The sample was peripheral blood, taken at surgery. Receptors were obtained from a girl aged 2-10 years with tuberous sclerosis and intractable seizures. Each CDR3 is given with its conserved first and last residue. D genes are given only for firm matches. A row's size may be missing; if present it is once, few, many or a size class.

v_call,d_call,j_call,clone_size,cdr3_aa,cdr3_nt
TRBV2,NA,TRBJ2-5,NA,CASSEMSMFETQYF,TGTGCCAGCAGTGAAATGTCTATGTTCGAGACCCAGTACTTC
TRBV5-1,NA,TRBJ1-3,NA,CASSLHSGNTIYF,TGCGCCAGCAGCTTACACTCTGGAAACACCATATATTTT
TRBV7-9,TRBD1,TRBJ1-4,NA,CASSKDRGANEKLFF,TGTGCCAGCAGCAAGGACAGGGGAGCTAATGAAAAACTGTTTTTT
TRBV10-3,NA,TRBJ2-1,NA,CAISGGGPGFSSYNEQFF,TGTGCCATCAGTGGTGGGGGGCCCGGGTTTAGCTCCTACAATGAGCAGTTCTTC
TRBV7-3,NA,TRBJ1-6,NA,CASSLKSSSYNSPLHF,TGTGCCAGCAGTCTCAAATCAAGCTCCTATAATTCACCCCTCCACTTT
TRBV5-6,NA,TRBJ1-2,NA,CASSLGLTVTNYGYTF,TGTGCCAGCAGCTTGGGGCTGACAGTGACTAACTATGGCTACACCTTC
TRBV7-2,NA,TRBJ1-2,NA,CASSLQPPPNYGYTF,TGTGCCAGCAGCTTACAACCCCCCCCGAACTATGGCTACACCTTC
TRBV19,TRBD2,TRBJ2-3,NA,CASSTAGGLTYTQYF,TGTGCCAGTAGTACAGCGGGGGGGCTCACATATACGCAGTATTTT
TRBV12-3/TRBV12-4,NA,TRBJ1-5,once,CASSLHNQPQHF,TGTGCCAGCAGTTTACACAATCAGCCCCAGCATTTT
TRBV3-1/TRBV3-2,NA,TRBJ1-2,NA,CASSQLRGYGYTF,TGTGCCAGCAGCCAACTCCGGGGATATGGCTACACCTTC
TRBV11-2,TRBD2,TRBJ2-3,NA,CASSLAPGREYGTDTQYF,TGTGCCAGCAGCTTAGCCCCGGGGAGGGAATATGGCACAGATACGCAGTATTTT
TRBV7-9,TRBD1,TRBJ1-6,NA,CAADSGTGFTLHF,TGTGCCGCCGATTCCGGGACAGGGTTCACCCTCCACTTT
TRBV12-5,TRBD1,TRBJ2-2,NA,CASGFYRQGVDTGELFF,TGTGCTAGTGGTTTCTACCGACAGGGGGTCGACACCGGGGAGCTGTTTTTT
TRBV7-6,NA,TRBJ2-7,few,CASSLRSPGNSYEQYF,TGTGCCAGCAGCTTAAGGTCTCCTGGCAACTCCTACGAGCAGTACTTC
TRBV7-8,NA,TRBJ2-3,NA,CASSPFIMDTQYF,TGTGCCAGCAGCCCCTTCATAATGGATACGCAGTATTTT
TRBV19,NA,TRBJ1-3,NA,CASKERGLRGNTIYF,TGTGCCAGTAAAGAGCGGGGACTTCGAGGAAACACCATATATTTT
TRBV28,TRBD1,TRBJ1-4,NA,CASSYTTGTGFNEKLFF,TGTGCCAGCAGTTATACGACCGGGACAGGGTTTAATGAAAAACTGTTTTTT
TRBV6-5,NA,TRBJ1-1,NA,CASIWPGAAEAFF,TGTGCCAGCATTTGGCCGGGAGCCGCTGAAGCTTTCTTT
TRBV4-1,TRBD2,TRBJ2-1,NA,CASSPRAGGPSNEQFF,TGCGCCAGCAGCCCTCGAGCGGGGGGGCCCTCCAATGAGCAGTTCTTC
TRBV14,TRBD2,TRBJ2-3,NA,CASSSDGGDTQYF,TGTGCCAGCAGCTCGGACGGGGGGGATACGCAGTATTTT
TRBV9,NA,TRBJ2-1,NA,CASSVEQGGNEQFF,TGTGCCAGCAGCGTAGAACAGGGGGGGAATGAGCAGTTCTTC